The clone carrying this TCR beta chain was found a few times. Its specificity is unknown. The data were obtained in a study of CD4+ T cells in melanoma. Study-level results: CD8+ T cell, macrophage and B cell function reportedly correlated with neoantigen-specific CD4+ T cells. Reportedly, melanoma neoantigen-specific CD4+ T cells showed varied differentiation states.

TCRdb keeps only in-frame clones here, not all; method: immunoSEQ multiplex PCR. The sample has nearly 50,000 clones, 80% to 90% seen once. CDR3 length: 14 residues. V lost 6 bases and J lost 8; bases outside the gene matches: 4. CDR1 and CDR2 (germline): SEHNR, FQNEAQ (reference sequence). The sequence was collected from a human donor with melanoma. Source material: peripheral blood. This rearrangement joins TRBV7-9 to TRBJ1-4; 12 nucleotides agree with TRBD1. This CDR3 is CASRGQGALEKLFF. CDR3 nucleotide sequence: TGTGCCAGCAGGGGACAGGGGGCGTTAGAAAAACTGTTTTTT.